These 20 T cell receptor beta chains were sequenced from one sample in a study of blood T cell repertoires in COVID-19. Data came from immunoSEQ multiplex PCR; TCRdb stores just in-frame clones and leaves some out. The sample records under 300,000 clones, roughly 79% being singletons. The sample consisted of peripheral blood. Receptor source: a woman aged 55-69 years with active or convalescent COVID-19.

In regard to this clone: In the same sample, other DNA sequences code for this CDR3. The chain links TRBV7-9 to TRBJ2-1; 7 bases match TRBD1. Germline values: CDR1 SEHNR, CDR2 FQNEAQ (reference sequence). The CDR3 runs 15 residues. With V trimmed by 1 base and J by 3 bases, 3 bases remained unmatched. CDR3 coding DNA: TGTGCCAGCAGCTTAGGGCAGGGGGACTACAATGAGCAGTTCTTC. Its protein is CASSLGQGDYNEQFF.

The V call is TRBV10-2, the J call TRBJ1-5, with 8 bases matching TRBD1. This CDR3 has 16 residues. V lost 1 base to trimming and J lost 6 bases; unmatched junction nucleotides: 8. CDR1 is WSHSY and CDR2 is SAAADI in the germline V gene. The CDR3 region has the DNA TGCGCCAGCAGTGAGTGGAGGACAGGGACGGGTCAGCCCCAGCATTTT. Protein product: CASSEWRTGTGQPQHF.

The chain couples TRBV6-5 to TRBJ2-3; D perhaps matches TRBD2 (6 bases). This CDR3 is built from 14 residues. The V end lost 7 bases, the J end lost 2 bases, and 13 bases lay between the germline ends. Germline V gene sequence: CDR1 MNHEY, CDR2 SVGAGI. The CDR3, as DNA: TGTGCCAGCATCGGGAGCGGACACACAGATACGCAGTATTTT. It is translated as CASIGSGHTDTQYF.

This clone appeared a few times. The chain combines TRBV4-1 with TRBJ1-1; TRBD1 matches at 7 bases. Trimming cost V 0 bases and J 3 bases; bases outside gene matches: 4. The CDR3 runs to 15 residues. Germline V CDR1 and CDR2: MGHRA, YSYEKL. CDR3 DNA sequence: TGCGCCAGCAGCCAAGAAGGACAGGCGGACACTGAAGCTTTCTTT. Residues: CASSQEGQADTEAFF.

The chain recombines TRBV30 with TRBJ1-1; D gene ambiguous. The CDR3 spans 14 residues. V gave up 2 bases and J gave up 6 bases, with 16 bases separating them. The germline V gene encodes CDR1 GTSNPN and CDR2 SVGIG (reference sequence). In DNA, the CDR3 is TGTGCCTGGAGTTACAAAACGGGTCCCCCTGAAGCTTTCTTT. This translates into CAWSYKTGPPEAFF.

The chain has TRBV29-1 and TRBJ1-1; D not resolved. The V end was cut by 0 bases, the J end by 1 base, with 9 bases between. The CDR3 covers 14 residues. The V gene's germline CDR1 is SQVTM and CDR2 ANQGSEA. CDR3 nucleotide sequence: TGCAGCGTTGAAGATCCCACGGGGAACACTGAAGCTTTCTTT. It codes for CSVEDPTGNTEAFF.

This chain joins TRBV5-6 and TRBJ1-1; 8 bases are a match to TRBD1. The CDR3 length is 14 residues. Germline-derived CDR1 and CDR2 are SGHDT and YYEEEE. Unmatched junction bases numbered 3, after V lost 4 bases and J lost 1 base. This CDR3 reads CASSRQGPNTEAFF. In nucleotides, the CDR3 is TGTGCCAGCAGCCGACAGGGGCCGAACACTGAAGCTTTCTTT.

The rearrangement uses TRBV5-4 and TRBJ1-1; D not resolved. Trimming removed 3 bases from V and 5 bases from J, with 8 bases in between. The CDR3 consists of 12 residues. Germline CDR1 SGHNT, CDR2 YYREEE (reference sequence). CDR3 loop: CASSSRRTEAFF. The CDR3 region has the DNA TGTGCCAGCAGCTCGCGGCGAACTGAAGCTTTCTTT.

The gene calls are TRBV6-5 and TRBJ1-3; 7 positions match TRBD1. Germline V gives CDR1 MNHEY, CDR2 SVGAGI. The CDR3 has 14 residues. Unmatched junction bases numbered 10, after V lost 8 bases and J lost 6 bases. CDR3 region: CASVGVGGENTIYF. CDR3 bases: TGTGCCAGCGTGGGGGTAGGGGGCGAAAACACCATATATTTT.

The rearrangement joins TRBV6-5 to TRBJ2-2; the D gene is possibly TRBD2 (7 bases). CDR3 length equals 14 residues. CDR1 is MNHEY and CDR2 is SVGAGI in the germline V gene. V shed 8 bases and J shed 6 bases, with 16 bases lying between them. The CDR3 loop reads CASSGEGGSGELFF. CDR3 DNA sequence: TGTGCCAGCTCAGGGGAGGGGGGATCCGGGGAGCTGTTTTTT.

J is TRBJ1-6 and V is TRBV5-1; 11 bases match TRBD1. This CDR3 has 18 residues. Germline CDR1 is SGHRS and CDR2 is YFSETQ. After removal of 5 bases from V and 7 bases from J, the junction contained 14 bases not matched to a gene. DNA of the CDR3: TGCGCCAGCAGGTCCGGGACAGGGACAGGGGGAGCCAATTCACCCCTCCACTTT. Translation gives CASRSGTGTGGANSPLHF.

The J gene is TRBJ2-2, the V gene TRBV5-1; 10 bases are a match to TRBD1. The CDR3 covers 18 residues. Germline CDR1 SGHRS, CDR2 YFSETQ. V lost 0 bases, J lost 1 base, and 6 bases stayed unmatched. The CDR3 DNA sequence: TGCGCCAGCAGCTTGGGTACCGGGACAGGGGTGAACACCGGGGAGCTGTTTTTT. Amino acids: CASSLGTGTGVNTGELFF.

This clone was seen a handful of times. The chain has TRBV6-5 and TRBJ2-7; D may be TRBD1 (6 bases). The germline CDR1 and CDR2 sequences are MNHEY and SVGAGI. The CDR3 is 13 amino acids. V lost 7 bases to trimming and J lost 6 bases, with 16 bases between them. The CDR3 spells CASTPGVPFEQYF. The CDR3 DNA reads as TGTGCCAGCACGCCAGGGGTGCCTTTCGAGCAGTACTTC.

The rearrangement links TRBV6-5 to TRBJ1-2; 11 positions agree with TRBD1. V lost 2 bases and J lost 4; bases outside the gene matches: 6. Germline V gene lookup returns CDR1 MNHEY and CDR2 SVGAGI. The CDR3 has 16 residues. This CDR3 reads CASSYLGQGASYGYTF. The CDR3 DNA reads TGTGCCAGCAGTTACCTCGGACAGGGGGCGAGCTATGGCTACACCTTC.

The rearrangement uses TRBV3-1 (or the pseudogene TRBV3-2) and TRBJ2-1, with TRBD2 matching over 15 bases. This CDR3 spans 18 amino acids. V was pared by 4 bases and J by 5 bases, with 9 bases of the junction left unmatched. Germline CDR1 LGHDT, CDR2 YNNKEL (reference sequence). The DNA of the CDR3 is TGTGCCAGCAGCCGACTGGGACTAGCGGGGGGTCCCAACAATGAGCAGTTCTTC. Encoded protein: CASSRLGLAGGPNNEQFF.

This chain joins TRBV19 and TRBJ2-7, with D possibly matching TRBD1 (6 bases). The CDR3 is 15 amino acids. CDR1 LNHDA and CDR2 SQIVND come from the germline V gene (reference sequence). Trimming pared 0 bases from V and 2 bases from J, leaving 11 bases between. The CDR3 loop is CASSIDGQGTYEQYF. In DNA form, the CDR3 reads TGTGCCAGTAGTATAGATGGGCAGGGGACCTACGAGCAGTACTTC.

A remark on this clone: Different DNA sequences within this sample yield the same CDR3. CDR3 in DNA: TGTGCCAGCAGCCCGGACTCTTCCTACAATGAGCAGTTCTTC. Its protein is CASSPDSSYNEQFF. The chain recombines TRBV7-3 with TRBJ2-1, with a weak D call TRBD2 (5 bases). The CDR3 extends over 14 amino acids. CDR1 and CDR2 from the germline V gene are SGHTA and FQGTGA. The V end was cut by 5 bases, the J end by 1 base, with 9 bases between.

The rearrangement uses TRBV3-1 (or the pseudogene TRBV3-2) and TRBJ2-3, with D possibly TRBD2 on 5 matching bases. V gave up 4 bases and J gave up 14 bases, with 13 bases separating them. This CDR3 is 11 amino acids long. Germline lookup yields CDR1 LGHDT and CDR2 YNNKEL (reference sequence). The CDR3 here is CASSRLRGAYF. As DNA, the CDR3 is TGTGCCAGCAGCCGACTTCGGGGTGCGTATTTT.

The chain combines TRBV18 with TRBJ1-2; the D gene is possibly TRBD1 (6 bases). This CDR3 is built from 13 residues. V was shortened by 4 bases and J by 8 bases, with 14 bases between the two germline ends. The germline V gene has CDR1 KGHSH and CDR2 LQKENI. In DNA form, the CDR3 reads TGTGCCAGCTCACAAACAGGGATTGACGGCTACACCTTC. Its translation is CASSQTGIDGYTF.

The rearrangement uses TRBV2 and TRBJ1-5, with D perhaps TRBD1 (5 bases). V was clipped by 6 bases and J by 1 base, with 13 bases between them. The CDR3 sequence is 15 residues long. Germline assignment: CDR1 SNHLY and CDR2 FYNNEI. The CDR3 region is CASRTETASNQPQHF. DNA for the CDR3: TGTGCCAGCAGGACCGAGACAGCAAGCAATCAGCCCCAGCATTTT.